A single sample is the source of the 8 T cell receptor beta chains below, sequenced in a study of cytomegalovirus exposure and HLA in healthy donors. The PCR used 60 Vbeta and 13 Jbeta primers. This table comes from immunoSEQ multiplex PCR, and its TCRdb copy is limited to in-frame clones, with some not included. The sample records 75,000 to 100,000 clones, 64% being singletons. The sample was PBMCs. The receptors originated from a man in his sixties in good health and CMV-seronegative.

The table lists this clone with a few counts. The gene calls are TRBV4-1 and TRBJ2-2; no clear D gene. Germline CDR1 and CDR2: MGHRA and YSYEKL. The CDR3 has 14 amino acids. The germline V and J ends were trimmed by 0 bases and 1 base, with 3 bases remaining between them. The CDR3 is CASSQDQNTGELFF. The CDR3 region has the DNA TGCGCCAGCAGCCAAGACCAGAACACCGGGGAGCTGTTTTTT.

The rearrangement uses TRBV27 and TRBJ1-1; D perhaps matches TRBD1 (6 bases). From germline, CDR1 is MNHEY and CDR2 SMNVEV (reference sequence). Trimming removed 6 bases from V and 1 base from J, with 15 bases in between. This CDR3 is built from 15 residues. In DNA, the CDR3 is TGTGCCAGCAGCTATACATTGGGACAGAACACTGAAGCTTTCTTT. This encodes CASSYTLGQNTEAFF.

Only a few counts were recorded for this clone. The rearrangement joins TRBV29-1 to TRBJ2-1; D is undetermined. The CDR3 sequence is 12 residues long. Germline V gene lookup returns CDR1 SQVTM and CDR2 ANQGSEA. Trimming removed 7 bases at V and 6 bases at J, with 13 bases between. CDR3 sequence (DNA): TGCAGCGCTCTTTGGCCGGGCAATGAGCAGTTCTTC. Translated: CSALWPGNEQFF.

The chain uses TRBV11-2 and TRBJ2-7; 14 nucleotides match TRBD2. Germline V gives CDR1 SGHAT, CDR2 FQNNGV. V lost 5 bases and J lost 3; bases outside the gene matches: 3. This CDR3 comprises 15 residues. The CDR3 loop reads CASSLGLAGGYEQYF. CDR3 DNA sequence: TGTGCCAGCAGCCTCGGACTAGCGGGAGGCTACGAGCAGTACTTC.

The gene calls are TRBV10-2 and TRBJ2-1; 7 bases line up with TRBD2. The CDR3 loop spans 16 amino acids. The ends lost 10 bases at V and 2 bases at J; junction bases unmatched: 14. Per germline, CDR1 WSHSY and CDR2 SAAADI. In nucleotides, the CDR3 is TGCGCCACCCGGATTGGGAGGGCCTCCACCTACAATGAGCAGTTCTTC. Its translation: CATRIGRASTYNEQFF.

V gene TRBV29-1 combines with J gene TRBJ2-4, with TRBD1 identical over 8 bases. Per germline, CDR1 SQVTM and CDR2 ANQGSEA. There are 12 residues in the CDR3. V was clipped by 8 bases and J by 4 bases; unmatched bases: 4. CDR3 nucleotides: TGCAGCTTCACAGGGGGGAAAAACATTCAGTACTTC. Its translation is CSFTGGKNIQYF.

This clone was seen only a few times. The chain is built from TRBV2 and TRBJ2-7; tentative D call: TRBD1 (6 bases). Trimming removed 5 bases from V and 4 bases from J, with 12 bases in between. Germline CDR1 SNHLY, CDR2 FYNNEI. The CDR3 is 13 amino acids. As DNA, the CDR3 is TGTGCCAGCAGTAGGGACAAACCATACGAGCAGTACTTC. It is translated as CASSRDKPYEQYF.

The chain is built from TRBV5-6 and TRBJ2-7, with 8 nucleotides matching TRBD1. CDR1 is SGHDT and CDR2 is YYEEEE in the germline V gene. There are 15 residues in the CDR3. The V gene end was trimmed by 6 bases and the J gene end by 3 bases; junction bases not matched to a gene: 11. The CDR3 sequence: CASITGGRGHYEQYF. The CDR3 DNA reads as TGTGCCAGCATCACCGGGGGCAGGGGGCACTACGAGCAGTACTTC.